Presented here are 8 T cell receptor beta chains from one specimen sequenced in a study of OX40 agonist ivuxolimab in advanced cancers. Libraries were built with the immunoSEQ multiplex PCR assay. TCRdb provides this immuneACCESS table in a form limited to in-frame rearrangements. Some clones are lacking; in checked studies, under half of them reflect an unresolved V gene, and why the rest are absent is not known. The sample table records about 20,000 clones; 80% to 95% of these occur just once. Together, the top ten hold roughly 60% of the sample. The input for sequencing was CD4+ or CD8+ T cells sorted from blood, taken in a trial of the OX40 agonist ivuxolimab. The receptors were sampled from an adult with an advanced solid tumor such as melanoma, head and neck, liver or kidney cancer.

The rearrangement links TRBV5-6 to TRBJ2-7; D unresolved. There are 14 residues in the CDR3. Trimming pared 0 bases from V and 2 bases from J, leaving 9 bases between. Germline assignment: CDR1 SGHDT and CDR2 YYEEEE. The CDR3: CASSLGHLPYEQYF. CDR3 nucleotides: TGTGCCAGCAGCTTGGGTCATCTGCCCTACGAGCAGTACTTC.

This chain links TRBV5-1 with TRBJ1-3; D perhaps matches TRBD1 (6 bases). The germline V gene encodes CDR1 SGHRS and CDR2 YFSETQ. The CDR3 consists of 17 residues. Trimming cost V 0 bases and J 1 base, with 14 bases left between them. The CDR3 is CASSLDTGLTSGNTIYF. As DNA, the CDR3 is TGCGCCAGCAGCTTGGACACAGGGTTAACGTCTGGAAACACCATATATTTT.

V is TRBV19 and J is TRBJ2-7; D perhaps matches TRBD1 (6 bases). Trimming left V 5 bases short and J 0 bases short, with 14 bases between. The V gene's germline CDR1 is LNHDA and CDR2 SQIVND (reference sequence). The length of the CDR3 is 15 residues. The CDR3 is CASSYRVDSSYEQYF. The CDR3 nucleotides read TGTGCCAGTAGTTACAGGGTGGACAGCTCCTACGAGCAGTACTTC.

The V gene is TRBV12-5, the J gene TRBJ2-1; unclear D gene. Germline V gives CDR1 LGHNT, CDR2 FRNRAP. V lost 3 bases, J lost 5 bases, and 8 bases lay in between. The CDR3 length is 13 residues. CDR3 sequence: CASGFSLNNEQFF. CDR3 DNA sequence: TGTGCTAGTGGTTTTAGTCTCAACAATGAGCAGTTCTTC.

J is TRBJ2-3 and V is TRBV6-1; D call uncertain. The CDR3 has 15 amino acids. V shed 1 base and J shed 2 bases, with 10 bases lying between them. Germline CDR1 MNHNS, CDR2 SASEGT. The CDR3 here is CASSEEVAPTDTQYF. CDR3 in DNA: TGTGCCAGCAGTGAAGAAGTAGCCCCCACAGATACGCAGTATTTT.

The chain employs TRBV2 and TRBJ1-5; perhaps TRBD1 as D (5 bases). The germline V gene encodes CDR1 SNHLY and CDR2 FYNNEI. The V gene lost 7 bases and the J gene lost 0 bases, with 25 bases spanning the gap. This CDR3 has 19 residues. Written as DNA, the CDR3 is TGTGCCAGCAAAAGGCGAGATCGTGACAGCTCTTATAGCAATCAGCCCCAGCATTTT. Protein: CASKRRDRDSSYSNQPQHF.

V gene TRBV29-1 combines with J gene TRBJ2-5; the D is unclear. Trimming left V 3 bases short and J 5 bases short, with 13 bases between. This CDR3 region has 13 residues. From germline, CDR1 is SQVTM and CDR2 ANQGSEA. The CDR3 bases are TGCAGCGTTGATTGGGCCGTGCAGGAGACCCAGTACTTC. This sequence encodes CSVDWAVQETQYF.

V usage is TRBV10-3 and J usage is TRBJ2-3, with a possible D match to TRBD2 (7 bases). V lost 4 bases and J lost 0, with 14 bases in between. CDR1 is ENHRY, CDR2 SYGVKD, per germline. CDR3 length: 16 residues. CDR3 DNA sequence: TGTGCCATCAGTGTAGGGGGGGGTGCTAGCACAGATACGCAGTATTTT. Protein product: CAISVGGGASTDTQYF.